This TCR beta chain comes out of a study of beta chain features in type 1 diabetes. Points from the study as a whole: Compared with healthy donors, patients appeared to share more similar naive, central memory and regulatory TCRB repertoires. The study found moderately but significantly shorter TCRB CDR3s in all four CD4+ subsets of Type 1 diabetes patients.

The investigators reverse transcribed all of the isolated RNA, so they sequenced expressed TCRB transcripts. Profiled with immunoSEQ multiplex PCR; TCRdb holds only in-frame clones, not every one. The sample has under 50,000 clones; 66% are singletons. Note on this clone: Its specificity is not known.

V shed 4 bases and J 0 bases; nucleotides not matched to a gene: 5. The CDR3 loop spans 16 amino acids. Germline lookup yields CDR1 SGHTA and CDR2 FQGNSA. The specimen sequenced was Tregs from blood. This receptor was obtained from a woman between 18 and 29 years old with type 1 diabetes. V is TRBV7-2 and J is TRBJ2-3; 9 bases align to TRBD2. The CDR3 spells CASSSTSGLSTDTQYF. CDR3 sequence (DNA): TGTGCCAGCAGCTCTACTAGCGGGCTAAGCACAGATACGCAGTATTTT.